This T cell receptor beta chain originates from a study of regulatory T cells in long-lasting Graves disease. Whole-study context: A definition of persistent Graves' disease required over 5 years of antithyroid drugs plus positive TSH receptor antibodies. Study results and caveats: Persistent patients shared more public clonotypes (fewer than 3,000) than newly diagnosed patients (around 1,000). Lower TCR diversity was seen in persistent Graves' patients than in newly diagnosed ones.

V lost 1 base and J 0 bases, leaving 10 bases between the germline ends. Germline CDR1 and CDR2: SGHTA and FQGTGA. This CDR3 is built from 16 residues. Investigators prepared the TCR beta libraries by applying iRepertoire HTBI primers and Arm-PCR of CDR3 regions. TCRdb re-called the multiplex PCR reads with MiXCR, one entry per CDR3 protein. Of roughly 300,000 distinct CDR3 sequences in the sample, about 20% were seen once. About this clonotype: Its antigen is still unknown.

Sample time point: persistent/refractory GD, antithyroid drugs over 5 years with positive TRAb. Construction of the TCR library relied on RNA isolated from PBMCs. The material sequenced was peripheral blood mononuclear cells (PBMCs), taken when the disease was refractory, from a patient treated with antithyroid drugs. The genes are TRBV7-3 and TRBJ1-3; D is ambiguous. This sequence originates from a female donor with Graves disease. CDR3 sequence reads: CASSLNGQSSGNTIYF. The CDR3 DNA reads TGTGCCAGCAGCTTAAACGGGCAGAGCTCTGGAAACACCATATATTTT.